The rows below give T cell receptor beta chains drawn from one sample of a study of OX40 agonist ivuxolimab in advanced cancers. Produced via immunoSEQ multiplex PCR; TCRdb's table is partial and in-frame only. The data hold around 56,000 clones, with roughly 86% observed a single time. Sequenced material: CD4+ or CD8+ T cells sorted from blood, taken in a trial of the OX40 agonist ivuxolimab. The receptor source for this set is an adult with an advanced solid tumor such as melanoma, head and neck, liver or kidney cancer. Each CDR3 is given with its conserved first and last residue. D genes are given only for firm matches. For some rows the clone size is stated as once, few or many, or as a class when expanded; others skip it.

TRBV30	TRBJ2-7	NA	NA	TGTGCCTGGAGTCGGGTAGGCTCCGAACCCTACGAGCAGTACTTC	CAWSRVGSEPYEQYF
TRBV28	TRBJ2-5	NA	NA	TGTGCCAGCAGCCCACTGGGCAGCTCCGGGGAGACCCAGTACTTC	CASSPLGSSGETQYF
TRBV27	TRBJ1-3	once	NA	TGTGCCAGCAGTAAGCAAGTCTCTGGAAACACCATATATTTT	CASSKQVSGNTIYF
TRBV10-3	TRBJ2-3	NA	TRBD1	TGTGCCATCAGGAAAGGACAGGGGGTGATAGATACGCAGTATTTT	CAIRKGQGVIDTQYF
TRBV18	TRBJ2-3	NA	TRBD2	TGTGCCAGCTCACCAGGACTAGCGGGAACGGATACGCAGTATTTT	CASSPGLAGTDTQYF
TRBV6-5	TRBJ2-5	NA	NA	TGTGCCAGCACCAAGGGCCGGGGCTGGGAGACCCAGTACTTC	CASTKGRGWETQYF
TRBV2	TRBJ2-7	NA	TRBD2	TGTGCCAGCAAGCCTAGCGGGAACGGGGAGCAGTACTTC	CASKPSGNGEQYF
TRBV7-8	TRBJ2-7	NA	NA	TGTGCCAGCAGTCTACAAAGACCCTGGGGGCCCTCCTACGAGCAGTACTTC	CASSLQRPWGPSYEQYF
TRBV6-1	TRBJ2-1	NA	TRBD1	TGTGCCAGCAGTCTGGGACAGGGAAACTACAATGAGCAGTTCTTC	CASSLGQGNYNEQFF
TRBV5-1	TRBJ1-2	NA	NA	TGCGCCAGCAGCTTGGAGGGACCCCGTTTGGACTATGGCTACACCTTC	CASSLEGPRLDYGYTF
TRBV18	TRBJ2-7	NA	NA	TGTGCCAGCTCACCTCCAGGGGCGGGAGTTTCATACGAGCAGTACTTC	CASSPPGAGVSYEQYF
TRBV4-1	TRBJ1-2	NA	TRBD1	TGCGCCAGCAGCCCTCCGAGGGGGCTTGGCTATGGCTACACCTTC	CASSPPRGLGYGYTF
TRBV5-1	TRBJ2-3	NA	NA	TGCGCCAGCAGCTATGCCGCGGGAAAGGCGGATACGCAGTATTTT	CASSYAAGKADTQYF
TRBV7-8	TRBJ2-7	NA	NA	TGTGCCAGCAGCTTAGGGACAGCTTACGAGCAGTACTTC	CASSLGTAYEQYF
TRBV5-1	TRBJ2-2	NA	NA	TGCGCCAGCAGCTTGGAGCGGACCGGGGAGCTGTTTTTT	CASSLERTGELFF
TRBV6-5	TRBJ2-7	NA	NA	TGTGCCAGCAGTGACGGATACGAGCAGTACTTC	CASSDGYEQYF
TRBV11-2	TRBJ1-2	NA	TRBD1	TGTGCCAGCAGCTTAGAAAGATCGTGGACAGGGCTTAACTATGGCTACACCTTC	CASSLERSWTGLNYGYTF
TRBV27	TRBJ2-3	NA	NA	TGTGCCAGCAGTTTACGTCGTAGCGTAGGAGATACGCAGTATTTT	CASSLRRSVGDTQYF
TRBV4-1	TRBJ2-5	NA	NA	TGCGCCAGCAGCCAAAACGAACGAGTTCAAGAGACCCAGTACTTC	CASSQNERVQETQYF
TRBV11-2	TRBJ2-5	once	NA	TGTGCCAGCAGCTTAGGGGAGACCCAGTACTTC	CASSLGETQYF
TRBV7-8	TRBJ2-3	NA	TRBD2	TGTGCCAGCAGCTTAGAATTGTCGAGCGGGGCCGAACCGCAGTATTTT	CASSLELSSGAEPQYF
TRBV7-2	TRBJ2-5	NA	NA	TGTGCCAGCAGCTTAGAGAGGGGAGAGACCCAGTACTTC	CASSLERGETQYF
TRBV28	TRBJ2-2	NA	TRBD2	TGTGCCAGCAGTTCACTAGCGGGAGGTACCGGGGAGCTGTTTTTT	CASSSLAGGTGELFF
TRBV28	TRBJ1-2	NA	NA	TGTGCCAGCAGTTCCTATGGCTACACCTTC	CASSSYGYTF
TRBV7-9	TRBJ2-1	NA	TRBD1	TGTGCCAGCAGTAAGACAGGGGTCGATGAGCAGTTCTTC	CASSKTGVDEQFF
TRBV5-4	TRBJ2-7	NA	TRBD1	TGTGCCAGCAGCCCCCCGGGACAGGGGACGGCCGAGCAGTACTTC	CASSPPGQGTAEQYF
TRBV20-1	TRBJ2-7	NA	NA	TGCAGTGCCCAATCCGATTACGAGCAGTACTTC	CSAQSDYEQYF
TRBV7-8	TRBJ2-7	NA	TRBD2	TGTGCCAGCAGCCGGACTAGCTCCTACGAGCAGTACTTC	CASSRTSSYEQYF
TRBV29-1	TRBJ2-2	NA	NA	TGCAGCGCACACCGGACCGGGGAGCTGTTTTTT	CSAHRTGELFF
TRBV28	TRBJ2-5	NA	NA	TGTGCCAGCAGTTTACTACAAGAGACCCAGTACTTC	CASSLLQETQYF
TRBV7-2	TRBJ2-3	NA	NA	TGTGCCAGCAGCTTAGCAGTGTTCAGCACAGATACGCAGTATTTT	CASSLAVFSTDTQYF
TRBV14	TRBJ2-1	once	TRBD2	TGTGCCAGCAGTATAGCGGGAGGTTACAATGAGCAGTTCTTC	CASSIAGGYNEQFF
TRBV28	TRBJ1-5	NA	NA	TGTGCCAGCAGTTTAGTGGCTATGGGCAATCCAGCACGGCAGCCCCAGCATTTT	CASSLVAMGNPARQPQHF
TRBV18	TRBJ2-7	NA	NA	TGTGCCAGCTCTCGCACCGGAGGGGGAAATTTCTACGAGCAGTACTTC	CASSRTGGGNFYEQYF
TRBV7-2	TRBJ1-4	NA	TRBD1	TGTGCCAGCAGCTCCCCCCCGGGACAGTTTAATGAAAAACTGTTTTTT	CASSSPPGQFNEKLFF
TRBV15	TRBJ2-3	NA	TRBD1	TGTGCCACCAGCAGAGAGACAGGGGCGCAGTATTTT	CATSRETGAQYF
TRBV9	TRBJ2-1	NA	TRBD1	TGTGCCAGCAGCAGGCGACAGGGCTCCATCAATGAGCAGTTCTTC	CASSRRQGSINEQFF
TRBV5-4	TRBJ2-5	NA	NA	TGTGCCAGCAGCTTGCGGACGGGAGAAGAGACCCAGTACTTC	CASSLRTGEETQYF
TRBV13	TRBJ2-6	NA	NA	TGTGCCAGCAGCTTAAGGTCGGGTGAAGTTGGGGCCAACGTCCTGACTTTC	CASSLRSGEVGANVLTF
TRBV29-1	TRBJ1-5	NA	NA	TGCAGCGTTGGGCAGGTGGATCAGCCCCAGCATTTT	CSVGQVDQPQHF
TRBV6-4	TRBJ2-5	NA	NA	TGTGCCAGCAGTGATTACGGACAGTACCAAGAGACCCAGTACTTC	CASSDYGQYQETQYF
TRBV28	TRBJ1-2	NA	NA	TGTGCCAGCAGTTCGAACGAGGACCGAGACGGATACTATGGCTACACCTTC	CASSSNEDRDGYYGYTF
TRBV6-5	TRBJ2-4	once	NA	TGTGCCAGCAGTTACAGAAACATTCAGTACTTC	CASSYRNIQYF
TRBV7-2	TRBJ2-3	NA	TRBD1	TGTGCCAGCAGCCGGGGACAGGGGTTCACAGATACGCAGTATTTT	CASSRGQGFTDTQYF
TRBV7-9	TRBJ1-2	NA	NA	TGTGCCAGCAGCCTGGTGGGTATGGCAGGACTCTTTAACTATGGCTACACCTTC	CASSLVGMAGLFNYGYTF
TRBV28	TRBJ1-2	once	NA	TGTGCCAGCAGTTTAAGGGGCTACGGGCACACCTTC	CASSLRGYGHTF
TRBV18	TRBJ2-5	NA	NA	TGTGCCAGCTCACCATTAGGGGGAGAGACCCAGTACTTC	CASSPLGGETQYF
TRBV18	TRBJ2-3	NA	TRBD1	TGTGCCAGCTCGCCCGGGACAGGGCTCACAGATACGCAGTATTTT	CASSPGTGLTDTQYF
TRBV5-1	TRBJ1-1	once	NA	TGCGCCAGCAGCTCGGTTGTCTCGAACACTGAAGCTTTCTTT	CASSSVVSNTEAFF
TRBV2	TRBJ2-1	NA	NA	TGTGCCAGCAGTTGGGGGCTCTACAATGAGCAGTTCTTC	CASSWGLYNEQFF
TRBV19	TRBJ1-2	NA	NA	TGTGCCAGTAGTATAGATCCAGGACCCTCGAGGGATGGCTACACCTTC	CASSIDPGPSRDGYTF